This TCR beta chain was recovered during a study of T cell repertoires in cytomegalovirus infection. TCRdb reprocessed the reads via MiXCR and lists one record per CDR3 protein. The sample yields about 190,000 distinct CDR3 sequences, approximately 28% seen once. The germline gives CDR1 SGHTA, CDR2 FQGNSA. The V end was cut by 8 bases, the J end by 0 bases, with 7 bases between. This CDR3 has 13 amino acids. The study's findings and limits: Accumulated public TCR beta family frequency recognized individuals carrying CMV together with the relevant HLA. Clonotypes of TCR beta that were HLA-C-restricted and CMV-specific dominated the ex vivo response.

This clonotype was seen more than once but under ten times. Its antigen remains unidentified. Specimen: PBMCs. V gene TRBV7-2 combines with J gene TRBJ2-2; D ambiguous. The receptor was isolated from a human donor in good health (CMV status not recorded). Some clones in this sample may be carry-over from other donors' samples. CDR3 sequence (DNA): TGTGCCAGCCCCCCAACGAACACCGGGGAGCTGTTTTTT. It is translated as CASPPTNTGELFF.